This TCR beta chain is drawn from a study of PD-L1 blockade in urothelial cancer. The wider study: Analyses used blood from 3 weeks (second dose) and 6 weeks after treatment start.

Germline trimming cut 5 bases from V and 2 bases from J; bases unmatched to any gene: 3. CDR3 length: 15 residues. Germline-derived CDR1 and CDR2 are SNHLY and FYNNEI. Notes on this clone: Its target is unknown.

Clones were sequenced by immunoSEQ multiplex PCR, and TCRdb holds only the in-frame ones, with some missing. The sample yields some 44,000 clones, 80% seen once. Study-level findings and limits: Durable-benefit cases showed more tumor-associated blood clone expansion at 3 weeks.

The time point is: pretreatment peripheral blood. The rearrangement links TRBV2 to TRBJ2-2; 9 bases line up with TRBD1. The sequences come from PBMCs, collected around atezolizumab (anti-PD-L1) treatment. This sequence was found in a man aged 60 to 69 with urothelial cancer. The CDR3: CASSKGQGNTGELFF. CDR3 nucleotide sequence: TGTGCCAGCAGTAAGGGACAGGGTAACACCGGGGAGCTGTTTTTT.